The clone carrying this T cell receptor beta chain turned up a few times. Its matching antigen is unknown. The data stem from a study of T-cell reconstitution after alpha-beta-depleted transplantation in children. Study observations and caveats: Some patients' high day-60 TCRbeta diversity was attributed to recipient cells surviving conditioning. As was reported, about two months after transplant, alpha-beta T cells came from several hundred expanded graft clones. Newly generated T cells supplied most T-cell counts and diversity one year post-transplant.

CDR1 SGDLS and CDR2 YYNGEE come from the germline V gene. V gave up 0 bases and J gave up 0 bases; unmatched junction bases: 12. The length of the CDR3 is 18 residues. Unique molecular identifiers were incorporated into the prepared TCRbeta library. TCRdb called the PCR reads again in MiXCR, with one record for every CDR3 protein. The sample includes approximately 800,000 distinct CDR3 sequences, roughly 15% of them seen just once. This chain connects TRBV9 to TRBJ2-7; 7 bases agree with TRBD2. The clonotype comes from a male patient between 10 and 17 years old who had a stem cell transplant for acute lymphoblastic leukemia, so the T cells may come from the graft donor. The sample consisted of PBMCs, mostly from graft donor cells, taken 360 days after TCRalphabeta/CD19-depleted stem cell transplant. In DNA form, the CDR3 reads TGTGCCAGCAGCGTAGGAGGACTAGAGATAGAAGGCTCCTACGAGCAGTACTTC. This gives the protein CASSVGGLEIEGSYEQYF.